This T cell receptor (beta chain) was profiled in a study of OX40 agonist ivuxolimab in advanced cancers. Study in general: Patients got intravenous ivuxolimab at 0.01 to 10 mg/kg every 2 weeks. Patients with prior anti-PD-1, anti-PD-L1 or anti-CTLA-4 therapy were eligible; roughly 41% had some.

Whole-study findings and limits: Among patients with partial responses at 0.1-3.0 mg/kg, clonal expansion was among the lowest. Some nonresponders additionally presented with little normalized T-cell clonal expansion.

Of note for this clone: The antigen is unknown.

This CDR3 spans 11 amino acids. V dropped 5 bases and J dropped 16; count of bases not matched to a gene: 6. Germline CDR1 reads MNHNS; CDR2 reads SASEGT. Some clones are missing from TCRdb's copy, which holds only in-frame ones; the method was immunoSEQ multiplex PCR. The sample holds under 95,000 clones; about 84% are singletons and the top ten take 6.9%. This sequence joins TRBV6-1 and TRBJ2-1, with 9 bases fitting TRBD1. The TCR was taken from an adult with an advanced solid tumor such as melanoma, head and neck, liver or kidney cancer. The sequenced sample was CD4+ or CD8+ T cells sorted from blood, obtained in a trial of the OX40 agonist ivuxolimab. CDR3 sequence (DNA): TGTGCCAGCAGTTTCGGACAGGGGTATTTCTTC. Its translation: CASSFGQGYFF.